This TCR beta chain was documented in a study of blood T cell repertoires in COVID-19. There are 14 residues in the CDR3. Germline V gives CDR1 MGHRA, CDR2 YSYEKL. Trimming shortened V by 0 bases and J by 2 bases, and 7 bases separated the two germline ends. Only one count was recorded for this clone. Some clones are missing from TCRdb's copy, which holds only in-frame ones; the method was immunoSEQ multiplex PCR. Of some 22,000 clones listed, roughly 94% are singletons. V usage is TRBV4-1 and J usage is TRBJ1-2; no firm D call. Sample: peripheral blood. This receptor was identified in a woman aged 50 to 65 with active COVID-19. CDR3 sequence: CASSQDLRNYGYTF. CDR3 nucleotide sequence: TGCGCCAGCAGCCAAGATCTCAGGAACTATGGCTACACCTTC.